The 14 T cell receptor beta chains reported below all come from one sample, sequenced in a study of radiotherapy plus CTLA-4 blockade in lung cancer (dated by TCRdb to 2017 to 2018). Libraries came from the immunoSEQ multiplex PCR assay. TCRdb took over this immuneACCESS table, retaining in-frame rearrangements with V and J assigned. Such tables are incomplete; in checked studies, under half of the missing clones stem from an unresolved V gene, and the remainder is unexplained. The sample table contains around 50,000 clones; only one count was recorded for 80% to 90% of them. 15% to 20% of the sample is held by the ten biggest clonotypes. The material sequenced was peripheral blood, taken from a patient treated with radiotherapy plus ipilimumab. These receptors came from a human donor with non-small cell lung cancer that progressed on radiotherapy plus ipilimumab. Some clones in this sample may be carry-over from other donors' samples.

This CDR3 is CASSGSGTSSYEQYF. CDR3 coding DNA: TGTGCCAGCAGCGGGTCCGGGACTTCCTCCTACGAGCAGTACTTC. The gene calls are TRBV7-9 and TRBJ2-7; tentative D call: TRBD2 (6 bases). Germline CDR1 SEHNR, CDR2 FQNEAQ (reference sequence). Trimming pared 5 bases from V and 0 bases from J, leaving 14 bases between. CDR3 length: 15 amino acids.

J is TRBJ2-7 and V is TRBV5-1, with TRBD1 identical over 11 bases. Germline V lookup: CDR1 SGHRS, CDR2 YFSETQ. V lost 0 bases to trimming and J lost 0 bases; unmatched junction nucleotides: 8. CDR3 length equals 18 residues. CDR3 nucleotides: TGCGCCAGCAGCTTGGGTGGACAGGGGGCAACCTTCTCCTACGAGCAGTACTTC. Translating gives CASSLGGQGATFSYEQYF.

The CDR3 coding sequence is TGCGCCAGCAGCCAAGCCCAGGCCGCGGGTTGGACTGAAGCTTTCTTT. Its translation is CASSQAQAAGWTEAFF. The chain couples TRBV4-1 to TRBJ1-1; D is uncertain. CDR3 length: 16 amino acids. Germline CDR1 MGHRA, CDR2 YSYEKL. The germline V and J ends were trimmed by 1 base and 5 bases, with 17 bases remaining between them.

This rearrangement joins TRBV28 to TRBJ1-1; no clear D. Looked up from germline, CDR1 is MDHEN and CDR2 is SYDVKM. The CDR3 is 12 amino acids. V lost 7 bases to trimming and J lost 1 base, with 7 bases between them. The CDR3 DNA sequence: TGTGCCAGCACGAGAAAGAACACTGAAGCTTTCTTT. This translates into CASTRKNTEAFF.

V is TRBV11-2 and J is TRBJ2-1, with TRBD2 matching 16 bases. After removal of 6 bases from V and 4 bases from J, the junction contained 9 bases not matched to a gene. The CDR3 is 18 residues long. Germline CDR1 SGHAT, CDR2 FQNNGV. The CDR3 reads CASRPGLAGGPRYNEQFF. The CDR3 bases are TGTGCCAGCAGGCCGGGACTAGCGGGAGGGCCGAGGTACAATGAGCAGTTCTTC.

This chain links TRBV28 with TRBJ2-7, with 7 bases that match TRBD1. The CDR3 extends over 14 amino acids. V shed 2 bases, J shed 2 bases, and the junction held 3 bases outside the gene matches. Germline V lookup: CDR1 MDHEN, CDR2 SYDVKM. CDR3 DNA: TGTGCCAGCAGTTTAGGGGACAGAGCCTACGAGCAGTACTTC. Translation: CASSLGDRAYEQYF.

The CDR3 sequence is CATSRDRNSYNEQFF. CDR3 coding DNA: TGTGCCACCAGCAGAGATCGTAACTCCTACAATGAGCAGTTCTTC. The V and J genes are TRBV15 and TRBJ2-1; unclear D gene. This CDR3 comprises 15 residues. Germline-derived CDR1 and CDR2 are LNHNV and YYDKDF (reference sequence). Deletions cut 0 bases from V and 0 bases from J, with 6 bases between.

V usage is TRBV18 and J usage is TRBJ2-7; D is possibly TRBD1 (6 bases). This CDR3 contains 14 residues. V gave up 8 bases and J gave up 0 bases, with 14 bases separating them. Germline V gene lookup returns CDR1 KGHSH and CDR2 LQKENI. The CDR3 loop reads CASTADRSSYEQYF. DNA of the CDR3: TGTGCCAGCACTGCTGACAGGAGCTCCTACGAGCAGTACTTC. Based on the CDR3 plus reference TRBV18 and TRBJ2-7, the full variable domain is NAGVMQNPRHLVRRRGQEARLRCSPMKGHSHVYWYRQLPEEGLKFMVYLQKENIIDESGMPKERFSAEFPKEGPSILRIQQVVRGDSAAYFCASTADRSSYEQYFGPGTRLTVT.

J is TRBJ2-7 and V is TRBV6-1; a possible D gene is TRBD2 (6 bases). Germline CDR1 is MNHNS and CDR2 is SASEGT. This CDR3 is built from 13 residues. Trimming pared 6 bases from V and 4 bases from J, leaving 13 bases between. The CDR3 loop reads CASSASRGYEQYF. The DNA for the CDR3 is TGTGCCAGCAGCGCCTCCCGGGGGTACGAGCAGTACTTC.

The rearrangement uses TRBV30 and TRBJ2-1, with TRBD2 identical over 13 bases. Germline CDR1 is GTSNPN and CDR2 is SVGIG (reference sequence). The CDR3 length is 13 residues. V was pared by 8 bases and J by 9 bases, with 7 bases of the junction left unmatched. CDR3 loop: CAIGLAGVGEQFF. The CDR3 DNA reads as TGTGCCATCGGACTAGCGGGAGTGGGTGAGCAGTTCTTC.

J is TRBJ2-1 and V is TRBV4-3; a possible D gene is TRBD2 (5 bases). The V gene lost 0 bases and the J gene lost 1 base, with 10 bases spanning the gap. The CDR3 is 16 residues long. Germline loops: CDR1 LGHNA, CDR2 YSLEER. As DNA, the CDR3 is TGCGCCAGCAGCCAAGATCCCCCGGGATCCTACAATGAGCAGTTCTTC. Residues: CASSQDPPGSYNEQFF.

The V and J genes are TRBV19 and TRBJ1-1; 8 bases match TRBD1. Germline-derived CDR1 and CDR2 are LNHDA and SQIVND (reference sequence). This CDR3 contains 14 residues. With V trimmed by 1 base and J by 5 bases, 3 bases remained unmatched. The CDR3 region has the DNA TGTGCCAGTAGTATAGGGACAGGGCTTACTGAAGCTTTCTTT. It encodes CASSIGTGLTEAFF.

This chain uses TRBV13 with TRBJ1-1; possible D gene TRBD1, 6 bases. V lost 7 bases and J 5 bases, leaving 20 bases between the germline ends. This CDR3 is 15 amino acids long. CDR1 and CDR2 (germline): PRHDT, FYEKMQ (reference sequence). The CDR3 loop is CASILTRGARTEAFF. DNA for the CDR3: TGTGCCAGCATCCTGACCAGGGGCGCAAGGACTGAAGCTTTCTTT. Combining the CDR3 with reference TRBV13 and TRBJ1-1 gives the whole variable domain AAGVIQSPRHLIKEKRETATLKCYPIPRHDTVYWYQQGPGQDPQFLISFYEKMQSDKGSIPDRFSAQQFSDYHSELNMSSLELGDSALYFCASILTRGARTEAFFGQGTRLTVV.

V usage is TRBV4-1 and J usage is TRBJ2-7, with D hard to call. Germline V CDR1 and CDR2: MGHRA, YSYEKL. The length of the CDR3 is 13 residues. The germline V and J ends were trimmed by 0 bases and 2 bases, with 5 bases remaining between them. CDR3 residues: CASSQDTAYEQYF. The CDR3 DNA follows: TGCGCCAGCAGCCAAGATACAGCCTACGAGCAGTACTTC.